The 28 T cell receptor beta chains presented below share a single source sample, sequenced in a study of blood T cell repertoires in COVID-19. Profiling relied on immunoSEQ multiplex PCR, and the TCRdb table lists in-frame clones only, not all of them. The repertoire holds some 100,000 clones, with roughly 83% as singletons. Sequenced material: peripheral blood. Receptors originate from a human donor in a cohort sampled during active COVID-19.

The chain carries TRBV6-5 and TRBJ2-7; 8 bases fit TRBD2. With V trimmed by 5 bases and J by 2 bases, 5 bases remained unmatched. The CDR3 runs to 14 residues. CDR1 and CDR2 from the germline V gene are MNHEY and SVGAGI. The CDR3 sequence is CASSSGSATYEQYF. The CDR3 DNA sequence: TGTGCCAGCAGTAGCGGGAGCGCGACCTACGAGCAGTACTTC.

V and J are TRBV4-3 and TRBJ2-3; no reliable D call. Germline CDR1 reads LGHNA; CDR2 reads YSLEER. V shed 2 bases and J shed 2 bases, with 8 bases lying between them. The CDR3 is made up of 14 amino acids. CDR3 nucleotides: TGCGCCAGCAGCCAAAGCGCATCCACAGATACGCAGTATTTT. The encoded protein is CASSQSASTDTQYF.

V is TRBV5-6 and J is TRBJ1-3, with D uncertain. Trimming took 4 bases from V and 7 from J, leaving 12 bases between them. CDR3 length equals 13 residues. Germline loops: CDR1 SGHDT, CDR2 YYEEEE. The CDR3 coding sequence is TGTGCCAGCAGCGAGGGTCTGGAGAACACCATATATTTT. It codes for CASSEGLENTIYF.

V usage is TRBV6-5 and J usage is TRBJ2-1, with TRBD1 matching 8 bases. The germline V gene encodes CDR1 MNHEY and CDR2 SVGAGI. With 2 bases clipped from V and 6 bases from J, the junction kept 3 bases outside the gene matches. The CDR3 consists of 14 residues. The CDR3 DNA reads TGTGCCAGCAGTTACCACGGGACAGGCAATGAGCAGTTCTTC. It encodes CASSYHGTGNEQFF.

The rearrangement uses TRBV7-2 and TRBJ1-4; the match to TRBD1 covers 9 bases. The V gene's germline CDR1 is SGHTA and CDR2 FQGNSA. V lost 1 base, J lost 7 bases, and 4 bases stayed unmatched. This CDR3 comprises 15 residues. The CDR3 reads CASSLVGQGREKLFF. The CDR3, as DNA: TGTGCCAGCAGCTTAGTGGGACAGGGACGTGAAAAACTGTTTTTT.

The chain couples TRBV19 to TRBJ2-5; the D gene is possibly TRBD1 (7 bases). Per germline, CDR1 LNHDA and CDR2 SQIVND (reference sequence). Trimming removed 7 bases at V and 0 bases at J, with 12 bases between. The CDR3 sequence is 14 residues long. The CDR3 reads CASKEGAYQETQYF. In nucleotides, the CDR3 is TGTGCCAGTAAGGAGGGGGCTTACCAAGAGACCCAGTACTTC. The whole variable domain, remainder taken from reference TRBV19 and TRBJ2-5, is DGGITQSPKYLFRKEGQNVTLSCEQNLNHDAMYWYRQDPGQGLRLIYYSQIVNDFQKGDIAEGYSVSREKKESFPLTVTSAQKNPTAFYLCASKEGAYQETQYFGPGTRLLVL.

This clone was picked up a small number of times. The chain joins TRBV10-2 to TRBJ2-2; TRBD2 aligns across 12 bases. This CDR3 spans 17 amino acids. The V gene end was trimmed by 8 bases and the J gene end by 0 bases; junction bases not matched to a gene: 7. Germline values: CDR1 WSHSY, CDR2 SAAADI. The DNA for the CDR3 is TGCGCCAGCTCTCTAGCGGGGGGGCGCCCGAACACCGGGGAGCTGTTTTTT. Its protein product is CASSLAGGRPNTGELFF.

The J gene is TRBJ2-5, the V gene TRBV9; D unclear. Germline V CDR1 and CDR2: SGDLS, YYNGEE. The CDR3 length is 15 residues. V lost 0 bases to trimming and J lost 5 bases, with 14 bases between them. CDR3 coding DNA: TGTGCCAGCAGCGTAGGAGGCAAAGGCTCGGAGACCCAGTACTTC. It codes for CASSVGGKGSETQYF.

This clone was seen a single time. The rearrangement uses TRBV4-1 and TRBJ1-6; TRBD1 matches at 9 bases. V shed 3 bases, J shed 10 bases, and the junction held 7 bases outside the gene matches. The CDR3 extends over 15 amino acids. Germline CDR1 MGHRA, CDR2 YSYEKL. In DNA form, the CDR3 reads TGCGCCAGCAGCCATCCGGGACAGGGCGAATCACCCCTCCACTTT. It yields the protein CASSHPGQGESPLHF.

The rearrangement joins TRBV5-8 to TRBJ2-7; 7 nucleotides line up with TRBD2. Germline V CDR1 and CDR2: SGHTS, YDEGEE. Trimming removed 4 bases from V and 2 bases from J; junction bases left unmatched: 6. The length of the CDR3 is 14 residues. For the CDR3, the DNA is TGTGCCAGCAGCGTGGAGGGGAGGGCCTACGAGCAGTACTTC. Translated: CASSVEGRAYEQYF.

V is TRBV19 and J is TRBJ2-7, with D hard to call. The CDR3 is 14 residues long. Germline loops: CDR1 LNHDA, CDR2 SQIVND (reference sequence). Trimming pared 0 bases from V and 0 bases from J, leaving 6 bases between. CDR3 DNA: TGTGCCAGTAGTATAGAGTCGTCCTCCTACGAGCAGTACTTC. The encoded protein is CASSIESSSYEQYF. The complete variable domain, with remaining parts taken from reference TRBV19 and TRBJ2-7, reads DGGITQSPKYLFRKEGQNVTLSCEQNLNHDAMYWYRQDPGQGLRLIYYSQIVNDFQKGDIAEGYSVSREKKESFPLTVTSAQKNPTAFYLCASSIESSSYEQYFGPGTRLTVT.

The CDR3 reads CASSPVGGGKSGNTIYF. The CDR3 nucleotides are TGTGCCAGCAGCCCCGTCGGGGGAGGAAAGTCTGGAAACACCATATATTTT. The rearrangement uses TRBV11-2 and TRBJ1-3; the D gene is possibly TRBD1 (5 bases). Germline V gives CDR1 SGHAT, CDR2 FQNNGV. The V gene lost 5 bases and the J gene lost 1 base, with 18 bases spanning the gap. This CDR3 has 17 amino acids.

The rearrangement uses TRBV7-8 and TRBJ2-3; 11 bases are shared with TRBD2. This CDR3 contains 16 residues. V dropped 5 bases and J dropped 2; count of bases not matched to a gene: 6. The germline V gene has CDR1 SGHVS and CDR2 FQNEAQ. The CDR3 nucleotides are TGTGCCAGCAGCCCCATGACTAGCGGGGCCACAGATACGCAGTATTTT. It is translated as CASSPMTSGATDTQYF.

The rearrangement uses TRBV2 and TRBJ2-7; 7 nucleotides match TRBD2. The germline V gene has CDR1 SNHLY and CDR2 FYNNEI. The CDR3 loop spans 14 amino acids. V lost 8 bases to trimming and J lost 4 bases; unmatched junction nucleotides: 11. For the CDR3, the DNA is TGTGCCAGCTCTCGGGGTAGCGGGCTTTACGAGCAGTACTTC. Residues: CASSRGSGLYEQYF.

The rearrangement joins TRBV18 to TRBJ2-1; TRBD2 agrees at 10 bases. V trimming: 6 bases; J trimming: 2 bases; junction bases outside the gene matches: 4. The CDR3 covers 15 residues. Germline loops: CDR1 KGHSH, CDR2 LQKENI. Here the CDR3 DNA reads TGTGCCAGCTCCCAGAGCGGGGGGGCCTACAATGAGCAGTTCTTC. This codes for CASSQSGGAYNEQFF.

V is TRBV19 and J is TRBJ1-5; 7 positions agree with TRBD1. The germline CDR1 and CDR2 sequences are LNHDA and SQIVND (reference sequence). There are 13 residues in the CDR3. V dropped 6 bases and J dropped 8; count of bases not matched to a gene: 7. The CDR3: CASRGQPSEPQHF. As DNA, the CDR3 is TGTGCCAGTAGGGGACAGCCATCAGAGCCCCAGCATTTT.

Only a few counts were recorded for this clone. The rearrangement joins TRBV7-3 to TRBJ2-3; 7 nucleotides line up with TRBD2. V lost 2 bases and J lost 1; bases outside the gene matches: 3. The CDR3 covers 15 residues. From germline, CDR1 is SGHTA and CDR2 FQGTGA. CDR3 protein: CASSLGLGGTDTQYF. For the CDR3, the DNA is TGTGCCAGCAGCTTAGGACTAGGTGGCACAGATACGCAGTATTTT.

V and J are TRBV7-6 and TRBJ2-3; 12 nucleotides align to TRBD2. From germline, CDR1 is SGHVS and CDR2 FNYEAQ. Trimming at V came to 5 bases and at J to 2 bases, leaving 5 bases not matched to a gene. This CDR3 spans 16 amino acids. CDR3 bases: TGTGCCAGCAGCCCACTAGCGGGGGGTTTCACAGATACGCAGTATTTT. It specifies CASSPLAGGFTDTQYF.

DNA for the CDR3: TGCGCCAGCAGCTTATTCTCGGGGGATCAAGAGACCCAGTACTTC. This sequence encodes CASSLFSGDQETQYF. The chain uses TRBV5-1 and TRBJ2-5; D possibly corresponds to TRBD2 (6 bases). Per the germline V gene, CDR1 is SGHRS and CDR2 is YFSETQ. The CDR3 totals 15 residues. Between the trimmed V and J ends, which lost 2 bases and 2 bases, there was a span of 13 bases.

V gene TRBV6-1 combines with J gene TRBJ2-3, with D perhaps matching TRBD2 (6 bases). Deletions cut 3 bases from V and 2 bases from J, with 15 bases between. The germline V gene has CDR1 MNHNS and CDR2 SASEGT. This CDR3 is built from 16 residues. Here the CDR3 DNA reads TGTGCCAGCAGTGAGTACGGGGGACTCATCACAGATACGCAGTATTTT. Residues: CASSEYGGLITDTQYF.

This clone is categorized as medium-sized (0.01 to 0.1%). The V and J genes are TRBV2 and TRBJ1-2; possibly TRBD1 for D (5 bases). The V gene lost 5 bases and the J gene lost 7 bases, with 11 bases spanning the gap. CDR1 and CDR2 from the germline V gene are SNHLY and FYNNEI. CDR3 size: 12 residues. CDR3 residues: CASSLGGVGYTF. CDR3 bases: TGTGCCAGCAGTCTGGGAGGGGTTGGCTACACCTTC.

This clone was detected ten times or more. J is TRBJ2-1 and V is TRBV6-5; D may be TRBD2 (6 bases). V lost 2 bases, J lost 3 bases, and 14 bases lay in between. This CDR3 is 16 amino acids long. Germline V gene lookup returns CDR1 MNHEY and CDR2 SVGAGI. The CDR3 reads CASSYGKRVGYNEQFF. The CDR3 DNA reads TGTGCCAGCAGTTACGGGAAGCGGGTGGGCTACAATGAGCAGTTCTTC.

V is TRBV4-3 and J is TRBJ1-2; 10 bases are a match to TRBD1. Germline-derived CDR1 and CDR2 are LGHNA and YSLEER. Trimming took 0 bases from V and 3 from J; bases not matched to a gene: 7. CDR3 length: 17 amino acids. The CDR3 sequence: CASSQDIGDRGHYGYTF. CDR3 DNA sequence: TGCGCCAGCAGCCAAGATATAGGGGACAGGGGACACTATGGCTACACCTTC.

This chain links TRBV2 with TRBJ1-4; D call uncertain. Looked up from germline, CDR1 is SNHLY and CDR2 is FYNNEI. The CDR3 is 15 amino acids. The ends were cut back, 2 bases at V and 0 bases at J, with 7 bases in the middle. The CDR3 reads CASSELLTTNEKLFF. CDR3 bases: TGTGCCAGCAGTGAACTCCTAACAACTAATGAAAAACTGTTTTTT.

The chain links TRBV5-3 to TRBJ1-1, with D maybe TRBD1 (6 bases). TRBV5-3 is an open reading frame whose function is uncertain. The CDR3 totals 13 residues. The V gene lost 2 bases and the J gene lost 6 bases, with 11 bases spanning the gap. CDR3 residues: CARSLGGVAEAFF. For the CDR3, the DNA is TGTGCCAGAAGCTTAGGGGGGGTCGCTGAAGCTTTCTTT.

The CDR3, as DNA: TGTGCCAGCAGGGAAACTAGCGGGAGATTGTACGAGCAGTACTTC. Translating it yields CASRETSGRLYEQYF. This rearrangement joins TRBV7-8 to TRBJ2-7; TRBD2 matches 11 bases. Trimming removed 6 bases from V and 4 bases from J; junction bases left unmatched: 8. Germline-derived CDR1 and CDR2 are SGHVS and FQNEAQ. The CDR3 runs 15 residues.

The chain joins TRBV28 to TRBJ2-7, with TRBD1 as a possible D gene (6 bases). The CDR3 has 12 residues. Germline CDR1 reads MDHEN; CDR2 reads SYDVKM. V lost 10 bases and J lost 7, with 17 bases in between. In DNA, the CDR3 is TGTGCCACAAATACAGGGTCATGGGAGCAGTACTTC. Its translation: CATNTGSWEQYF.

The J gene is TRBJ1-1, the V gene TRBV5-6; TRBD1 might be the D (5 bases). This CDR3 contains 13 residues. Germline CDR1 SGHDT, CDR2 YYEEEE. V was cut by 4 bases and J by 5 bases, with 12 bases left in between. The CDR3 loop is CASSPDTRTEAFF. In nucleotides, the CDR3 is TGTGCCAGCAGCCCGGACACGAGGACTGAAGCTTTCTTT.